This T cell receptor beta chain was identified in a study of blood T cell repertoires in COVID-19 (dated by TCRdb to the early 2020s). Study-wide context: The collaborator samples originated in the United States, Italy and Spain and spanned the acute and convalescent phases of COVID-19. Samples came from the ongoing ImmuneRACE study (first 160 participants) plus 1,254 subjects from 6 global collaborators. Subjects who had been exposed to COVID-19, were actively infected with it, or had recovered from it provided the deeply sampled blood TCRbeta repertoires that made up the dataset. The sample metadata nearly always contained a de-identified subject ID, COVID-19 status, age in years and sex. The prospective study material was composed of cDNA or gDNA derived from T cells, B-cell-depleted T cells, or PBMCs. Where HLA class I and class II types were available, the types were taken from metadata supplied by the sample provider, not from assay-based typing. The repertoires were made available in a free public database intended to serve as a resource for research on the immune response to SARS-CoV-2.

One collaborating source in Seattle enrolled patients during active infection and followed them longitudinally through the course of disease. Collaborating institutions collected whole blood in K2EDTA tubes following their own protocols. For TCRbeta analysis, collaborators shipped samples as frozen whole blood, isolated PBMCs, or DNA extracted from either of those sample types. Concerning this clone itself: Which antigen it targets is not known. No much larger clone is present one base from it, and per-base qualities are unavailable.

General conclusions and limits of the study: How much clinical and demographic metadata was included differed by source and by participant, and the metadata was provided uncurated.

Reading from cysteine to phenylalanine, the CDR3 counts 15 amino acids. The DNA shown is the 45-base CDR3, in frame from base 1. The junction shows trimming of 4 bases on V and 2 bases on J, and the gene matches do not reach 6 bases of it. The germline V gene yields SGHDN for CDR1 and FVKESK for CDR2. TCRbeta CDR3 regions were amplified from genomic DNA by means of the immunoSEQ Assay, a bias-controlled multiplex PCR. The original methods were these. The number of nucleated cells in each sample was estimated from the amplification of reference gene primers within the assay. To quantify the absolute abundance of each unique TCRbeta CDR3 rearrangement, sequence reads were collapsed and filtered. Productive Simpson clonality was computed per sample as the square root of Simpson's diversity index over productive rearrangements. The table was pulled from immuneACCESS by TCRdb, which kept in-frame rearrangements only. Such tables lose some clones; where checked, under half of the loss comes from unresolved V genes, and the rest has no known cause. The DNA gave D and trimming, while V, J and clone size come from that table. The sample table holds hundreds of thousands of clones, of which around 88% were seen once. Clones ranked in the top ten supply roughly 6.7% of the sample.

Recombination joined TRBV14 with TRBJ2-5; 8 junctional bases match TRBD2. The TCR was taken from a woman aged 25 to 39 with COVID-19, enrolled during active disease. Material for sequencing was peripheral blood. This receptor has the CDR3 CASSPSLAAQETQYF. The DNA sequence is given as TGTGCCAGCAGCCCGTCACTAGCGGCTCAAGAGACCCAGTACTTC.